A single sample gave rise to the 26 T cell receptor beta chains below, sequenced in a study of regulatory and conventional T cells in RAG deficiency. TCRdb keeps only in-frame clones here, not all; method: immunoSEQ multiplex PCR. The sample records 6,000 or so clones, 85% to 95% being singletons. Sample: CD8+ T cells sorted from blood. Receptor source: a human donor with RAG deficiency presenting as severe combined immunodeficiency.

This chain joins TRBV10-2 and TRBJ2-5; D is unclear. The CDR3 is made up of 13 amino acids. The germline CDR1 and CDR2 sequences are WSHSY and SAAADI. V was clipped by 3 bases and J by 0 bases, with 5 bases between them. CDR3 in DNA: TGCGCCAGCAGTGAAGGGTACCAAGAGACCCAGTACTTC. It yields the protein CASSEGYQETQYF.

J is TRBJ2-5 and V is TRBV10-3; TRBD1 aligns across 9 bases. The CDR3 is made up of 15 amino acids. J gave up 4 bases and V 3 bases, and 6 bases lay outside the gene matches. Germline V gene data show CDR1 as ENHRY and CDR2 as SYGVKD. CDR3 coding DNA: TGTGCCATCAGTGATCCGGACAGGGGAGGAGAGACCCAGTACTTC. As protein: CAISDPDRGGETQYF.

V gene TRBV4-2 combines with J gene TRBJ2-1; 11 nucleotides agree with TRBD1. J lost 6 bases, V lost 6 bases, and 4 bases had no gene match. The CDR3 consists of 14 residues. The germline CDR1 and CDR2 sequences are LGHNA and YNFKEQ. This CDR3 reads CASRLGQGANEQFF. The CDR3 DNA is TGTGCCAGCAGACTCGGACAGGGGGCCAATGAGCAGTTCTTC.

CDR3 in amino acids: CASSIRSYQETQYF. For the CDR3, the DNA is TGTGCCAGCAGTATTAGGTCGTACCAAGAGACCCAGTACTTC. V is TRBV27 and J is TRBJ2-5; D is unclear. Trimming removed 5 bases at V and 0 bases at J, with 10 bases between. CDR3 length: 14 residues. CDR1 and CDR2 from the germline V gene are MNHEY and SMNVEV (reference sequence).

The V and J genes are TRBV9 and TRBJ2-5; D possibly corresponds to TRBD2 (6 bases). The CDR3 consists of 14 residues. Germline values: CDR1 SGDLS, CDR2 YYNGEE. The ends were cut back, 1 base at V and 1 base at J, with 8 bases in the middle. CDR3 DNA: TGTGCCAGCAGCGTATCCGGGAGCCAAGAGACCCAGTACTTC. It is translated as CASSVSGSQETQYF.

The sample holds one count of this clone. This chain joins TRBV15 and TRBJ2-1; 7 nucleotides align to TRBD1. The length of the CDR3 is 14 residues. Germline values: CDR1 LNHNV, CDR2 YYDKDF (reference sequence). Germline trimming cut 5 bases from V and 4 bases from J; bases unmatched to any gene: 5. The CDR3 is CATSEGQSYNEQFF. CDR3 nucleotide sequence: TGTGCCACCAGCGAGGGACAGAGTTACAATGAGCAGTTCTTC.

V is TRBV11-2 and J is TRBJ2-5; a weak D match, TRBD1 (5 bases). CDR1 is SGHAT, CDR2 FQNNGV, per germline. Trimming took off 1 base at V and 2 bases at J, with 11 bases between the two ends. The CDR3 totals 15 residues. The CDR3 DNA reads TGTGCCAGCAGCTTAGCCAGGGAAGGTCAAGAGACCCAGTACTTC. This gives the protein CASSLAREGQETQYF.

This rearrangement joins TRBV5-1 to TRBJ2-2; 12 nucleotides match TRBD1. The CDR3 extends over 17 amino acids. V lost 2 bases and J lost 0; bases outside the gene matches: 2. CDR1 and CDR2 from the germline V gene are SGHRS and YFSETQ. CDR3 protein: CASSFGTGGANTGELFF. CDR3 nucleotide sequence: TGCGCCAGCAGCTTTGGGACAGGGGGCGCGAACACCGGGGAGCTGTTTTTT.

The chain combines TRBV15 with TRBJ1-5; D call uncertain. V was clipped by 0 bases and J by 10 bases, with 16 bases between them. From germline, CDR1 is LNHNV and CDR2 YYDKDF (reference sequence). The CDR3 contains 15 residues. In DNA, the CDR3 is TGTGCCACCAGCAGAGAGGGCACCTCCCAGGACCCCCAGCATTTT. Protein: CATSREGTSQDPQHF. The variable domain in full, with the rest retrieved from reference TRBV15 and TRBJ1-5, is DAMVIQNPRYQVTQFGKPVTLSCSQTLNHNVMYWYQQKSSQAPKLLFHYYDKDFNNEADTPDNFQSRRPNTSFCFLDIRSPGLGDTAMYLCATSREGTSQDPQHFGDGTRLSIL.

V gene TRBV5-1 combines with J gene TRBJ2-3; TRBD1 agrees at 10 bases. J was trimmed by 8 bases and V by 3 bases; bases with no gene match: 12. The CDR3 totals 16 residues. The germline V gene encodes CDR1 SGHRS and CDR2 YFSETQ. CDR3 nucleotides: TGCGCCAGCAGCTCAGCGGAGGGACAGGGGTTTTCTACGCAGTATTTT. This gives the protein CASSSAEGQGFSTQYF.

The V and J genes are TRBV7-9 and TRBJ2-3; 10 nucleotides line up with TRBD2. The CDR3 covers 15 residues. Trimming cost V 4 bases and J 8 bases; bases outside gene matches: 9. In germline, CDR1 is SEHNR, CDR2 FQNEAQ (reference sequence). The CDR3 bases are TGTGCCAGCAGCTCACCCCTAGCGGGAGTACTTACGCAGTATTTT. This encodes CASSSPLAGVLTQYF.

The rearrangement links TRBV27 to TRBJ2-3; 11 bases match TRBD1. The junction had 9 bases not matched to a gene; V was cut back by 5 bases and J by 5 bases. CDR1 and CDR2 (germline): MNHEY, SMNVEV (reference sequence). The CDR3 covers 16 residues. CDR3 sequence reads: CASSDFGQGAGDTQYF. CDR3 sequence (DNA): TGTGCCAGCAGTGATTTCGGACAGGGGGCGGGAGATACGCAGTATTTT.

The V call is TRBV2, the J call TRBJ2-1; D remains unclear. There are 11 residues in the CDR3. CDR1 and CDR2 from the germline V gene are SNHLY and FYNNEI. Trimming pared 4 bases from V and 6 bases from J, leaving 4 bases between. The DNA of the CDR3 is TGTGCCAGCAGTGGGGGCAATGAGCAGTTCTTC. It translates to CASSGGNEQFF.

The genes are TRBV5-1 and TRBJ2-1; no clear D. Trimming left V 5 bases short and J 4 bases short, with 7 bases between. Germline V CDR1 and CDR2: SGHRS, YFSETQ. The CDR3 is 12 amino acids. The CDR3 region has the DNA TGCGCCAGCAGAAGACTTTACAATGAGCAGTTCTTC. Its protein is CASRRLYNEQFF.

DNA for the CDR3: TGTGCCAGCAGGATCAGGGGCATGAACACTGAAGCTTTCTTT. Its protein is CASRIRGMNTEAFF. The chain joins TRBV28 to TRBJ1-1; D is possibly TRBD1 (6 bases). CDR1 and CDR2 (germline): MDHEN, SYDVKM. The CDR3 extends over 14 amino acids. V lost 6 bases, J lost 0 bases, and 11 bases lay in between.

This clone was recorded once. This chain links TRBV20-1 with TRBJ1-2; D is uncertain. This CDR3 has 10 residues. V was clipped by 5 bases and J by 4 bases, with 5 bases between them. The germline V gene has CDR1 DFQATT and CDR2 SNEGSKA (reference sequence). CDR3 sequence: CSAQFYGYTF. The CDR3 DNA reads TGCAGTGCTCAGTTCTATGGCTACACCTTC.

This chain joins TRBV14 and TRBJ2-7; D gene ambiguous. V was clipped by 1 base and J by 6 bases, with 16 bases between them. Germline V CDR1 and CDR2: SGHDN, FVKESK. This CDR3 has 15 residues. The DNA for the CDR3 is TGTGCCAGCAGCCAAGTATCTAACAGAAGATTCGAGCAGTACTTC. It codes for CASSQVSNRRFEQYF.

The gene calls are TRBV9 and TRBJ2-7, with 12 bases matching TRBD1. The CDR3 consists of 15 residues. V lost 4 bases, J lost 3 bases, and 5 bases stayed unmatched. Germline CDR1 and CDR2: SGDLS and YYNGEE. CDR3 loop: CASSFRDRGLYEQYF. The DNA for the CDR3 is TGTGCCAGCAGCTTCCGGGACAGGGGGCTCTACGAGCAGTACTTC.

The gene calls are TRBV2 and TRBJ2-7; D remains ambiguous. This CDR3 region has 13 residues. The germline V gene encodes CDR1 SNHLY and CDR2 FYNNEI. The V end was cut by 2 bases, the J end by 0 bases, with 5 bases between. CDR3 coding DNA: TGTGCCAGCAGTGAATATACCTCCTACGAGCAGTACTTC. As protein: CASSEYTSYEQYF.

The V and J genes are TRBV11-2 and TRBJ2-5; D is undetermined. Trimming removed 2 bases at V and 2 bases at J, with 3 bases between. This CDR3 region has 12 residues. CDR1 and CDR2 from the germline V gene are SGHAT and FQNNGV. CDR3 nucleotide sequence: TGTGCCAGCAGCTTAACACAAGAGACCCAGTACTTC. Translating it yields CASSLTQETQYF.

The rearrangement joins TRBV7-2 to TRBJ1-4, with D possibly TRBD1 on 5 matching bases. Germline V gene data show CDR1 as SGHTA and CDR2 as FQGNSA. The V end was cut by 5 bases, the J end by 8 bases, with 6 bases between. This CDR3 comprises 11 residues. CDR3 coding DNA: TGTGCCAGCAGCAGGGGAGAAAAACTGTTTTTT. It yields the protein CASSRGEKLFF. The variable domain in full, with the rest retrieved from reference TRBV7-2 and TRBJ1-4, is GAGVSQSPSNKVTEKGKDVELRCDPISGHTALYWYRQSLGQGLEFLIYFQGNSAPDKSGLPSDRFSAERTGGSVSTLTIQRTQQEDSAVYLCASSRGEKLFFGSGTQLSVL.

This chain uses TRBV4-3 with TRBJ2-1, with no clear D. V was pared by 7 bases and J by 0 bases, with 19 bases between. The germline CDR1 and CDR2 sequences are LGHNA and YSLEER. The CDR3 is made up of 17 amino acids. The CDR3 DNA follows: TGCGCCAGCACCCTCCTTCTAAGGGCCGACTCCTACAATGAGCAGTTCTTC. Translating it yields CASTLLLRADSYNEQFF.

V usage is TRBV7-9 and J usage is TRBJ2-4; D perhaps matches TRBD1 (6 bases). Trimming pared 4 bases from V and 1 base from J, leaving 11 bases between. CDR3 length: 15 residues. Germline V gives CDR1 SEHNR, CDR2 FQNEAQ (reference sequence). Here the CDR3 DNA reads TGTGCCAGCAGCTACAGGGATAGGGCCAAAAACATTCAGTACTTC. Translation gives CASSYRDRAKNIQYF.

This rearrangement joins TRBV30 to TRBJ2-1, with D maybe TRBD2 (5 bases). Germline V gene data show CDR1 as GTSNPN and CDR2 as SVGIG (reference sequence). The CDR3 has 16 amino acids. With 2 bases removed from V and 12 bases from J, the gap between germline ends came to 26 bases. The CDR3 sequence: CAWSTLTGIGMSRQFF. The DNA of the CDR3 is TGTGCCTGGAGTACCCTAACCGGGATCGGAATGTCTAGGCAGTTCTTC.

This clone has a single count. V and J are TRBV4-1 and TRBJ1-4, with D possibly TRBD1 on 6 matching bases. Germline values: CDR1 MGHRA, CDR2 YSYEKL. The CDR3 has 17 amino acids. The V end lost 2 bases, the J end lost 0 bases, and 13 bases lay between the germline ends. Here the CDR3 reads CASSQWTEGPTNEKLFF. The CDR3, as DNA: TGCGCCAGCAGCCAATGGACAGAGGGGCCAACTAATGAAAAACTGTTTTTT.

The gene calls are TRBV10-3 and TRBJ2-3; D possibly corresponds to TRBD1 (6 bases). Per germline, CDR1 ENHRY and CDR2 SYGVKD. The CDR3 runs 17 residues. Trimming removed 0 bases from V and 4 bases from J, with 17 bases in between. This CDR3 reads CAISESIVQGVSDTQYF. The CDR3 DNA sequence: TGTGCCATCAGTGAGTCTATAGTACAGGGAGTTTCAGATACGCAGTATTTT.